The T cell receptor beta chain under discussion was sequenced for a study of cytomegalovirus exposure and HLA in healthy donors. Study in general: The use of the same platform for the approximately 110 validation repertoires and the 600 to 800 first-cohort repertoires was reported by a later analysis.

Germline V gene lookup returns CDR1 ENHRY and CDR2 SYGVKD. The CDR3 has 14 amino acids. V shed 7 bases and J shed 4 bases, with 16 bases lying between them. A roughly 120-subject validation cohort, separate from the approximately 670-subject first cohort, supplied the donors. For this clone: What it binds is not known.

General study points: Investigators reported over 150 TCR beta chains as tied to cytomegalovirus.

Clones were sequenced by immunoSEQ multiplex PCR, and TCRdb holds only the in-frame ones, with some missing. The sample shows approximately 140,000 clones, approximately 87% of them seen only once. The sequenced material came from PBMCs. The receptor was derived from a man younger than 35 in good health and CMV-seronegative. The rearrangement joins TRBV10-3 to TRBJ1-2, with D possibly TRBD1 on 6 matching bases. In nucleotides, the CDR3 is TGTGCCATCAACCCATTCGACAGGACCTATGGCTACACCTTC. Amino acids: CAINPFDRTYGYTF.